Included here is one T cell receptor beta chain sequence, with context. Germline assignment: CDR1 LNHDA and CDR2 SQIVND (reference sequence). The CDR3 extends over 14 amino acids. The V end was cut by 3 bases, the J end by 3 bases, with 11 bases between. The sample comes from a study of blood T cell repertoires in COVID-19. Study overall: Whether acute or convalescent, the COVID-19 samples came from the United States, Italy and Spain.

Patients from Seattle were sampled longitudinally, starting during active infection. In the original workflow: Researchers report that nucleated cell counts were estimated from reference gene primer amplification. Data came from immunoSEQ multiplex PCR; TCRdb stores just in-frame clones and leaves some out. The DNA was the basis for D and trimming; V, J and clone size are from that table. The sample records hundreds of thousands of clones, almost 90% being singletons. Sequencing was carried out using peripheral blood. The chain has TRBV19 and TRBJ1-2; D ambiguous. The sequence derives from a woman between 65 and 79 years old with COVID-19, enrolled during active disease. CDR3 sequence: CASSMRRSDYGYTF. The CDR3, as DNA: TGTGCCAGTAGTATGCGGCGGTCCGACTATGGCTACACCTTC.